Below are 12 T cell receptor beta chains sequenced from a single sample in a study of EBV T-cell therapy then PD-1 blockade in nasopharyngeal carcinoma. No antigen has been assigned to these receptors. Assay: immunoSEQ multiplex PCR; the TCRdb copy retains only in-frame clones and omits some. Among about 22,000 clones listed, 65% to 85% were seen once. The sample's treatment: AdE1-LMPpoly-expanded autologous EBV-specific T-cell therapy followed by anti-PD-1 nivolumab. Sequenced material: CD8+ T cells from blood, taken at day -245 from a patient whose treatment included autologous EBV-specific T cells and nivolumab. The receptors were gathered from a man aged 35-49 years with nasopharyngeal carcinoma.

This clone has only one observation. The CDR3 loop is CATSDFRTTDTQYF. Written as DNA, the CDR3 is TGTGCCACCAGTGATTTTCGGACAACAGATACGCAGTATTTT. The gene calls are TRBV24-1 and TRBJ2-3; maybe TRBD1 (5 bases). The CDR3 length is 14 residues. From germline, CDR1 is KGHDR and CDR2 SFDVKD. Trimming took 1 base from V and 3 from J, leaving 7 bases between them.

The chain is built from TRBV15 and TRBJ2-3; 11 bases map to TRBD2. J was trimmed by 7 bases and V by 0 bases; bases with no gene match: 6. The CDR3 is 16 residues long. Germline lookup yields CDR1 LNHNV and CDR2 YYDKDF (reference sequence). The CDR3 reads CATSRDTSGGLNTQYF. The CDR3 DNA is TGTGCCACCAGCAGAGATACTAGCGGGGGCCTTAATACGCAGTATTTT.

DNA of the CDR3: TGTGCCAGCAGCTTAGAAGCAGGCGGCAACGAGCAGTACTTC. As protein: CASSLEAGGNEQYF. The chain combines TRBV7-6 with TRBJ2-7, with unresolved D. CDR1 SGHVS and CDR2 FNYEAQ come from the germline V gene. Trimming stripped 1 base from V and 5 bases from J, with 12 bases between. This CDR3 comprises 14 residues. Filled out from reference TRBV7-6 and TRBJ2-7, the complete variable domain reads GAGVSQSPRYKVTKRGQDVALRCDPISGHVSLYWYRQALGQGPEFLTYFNYEAQQDKSGLPNDRFSAERPEGSISTLTIQRTEQRDSAMYRCASSLEAGGNEQYFGPGTRLTVT.

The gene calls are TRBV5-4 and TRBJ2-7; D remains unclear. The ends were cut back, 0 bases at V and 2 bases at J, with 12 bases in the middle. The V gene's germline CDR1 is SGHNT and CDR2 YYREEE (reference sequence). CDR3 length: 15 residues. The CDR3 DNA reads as TGTGCCAGCAGCTTGGGGTTAGGGAATCCCTACGAGCAGTACTTC. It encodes CASSLGLGNPYEQYF.

The CDR3 loop reads CATTTRVRTSTDTQYF. CDR3 bases: TGTGCCACCACCACTCGGGTCAGAACTAGCACAGATACGCAGTATTTT. The gene calls are TRBV15 and TRBJ2-3; D uncertain. Germline CDR1 LNHNV, CDR2 YYDKDF (reference sequence). This CDR3 has 16 amino acids. The germline V and J ends were trimmed by 7 bases and 0 bases, with 17 bases remaining between them.

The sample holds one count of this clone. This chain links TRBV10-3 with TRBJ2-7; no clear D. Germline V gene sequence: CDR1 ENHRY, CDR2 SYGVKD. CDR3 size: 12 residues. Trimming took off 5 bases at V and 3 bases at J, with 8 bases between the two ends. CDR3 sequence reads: CAISSEIYEQYF. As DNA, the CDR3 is TGTGCCATCAGTTCAGAGATCTACGAGCAGTACTTC.

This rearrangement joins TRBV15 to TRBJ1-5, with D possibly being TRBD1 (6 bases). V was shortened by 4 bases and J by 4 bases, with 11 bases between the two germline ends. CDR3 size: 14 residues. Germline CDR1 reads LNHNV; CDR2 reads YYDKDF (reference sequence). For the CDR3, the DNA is TGTGCCACCAGCAAAGGGACAAGTAATCAGCCCCAGCATTTT. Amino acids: CATSKGTSNQPQHF.

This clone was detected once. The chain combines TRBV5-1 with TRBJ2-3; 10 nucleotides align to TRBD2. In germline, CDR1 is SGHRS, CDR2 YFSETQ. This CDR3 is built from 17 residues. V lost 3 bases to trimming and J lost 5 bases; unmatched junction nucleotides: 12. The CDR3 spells CASSSLAGGYSVDTQYF. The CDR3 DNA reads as TGCGCCAGCAGCTCCTTAGCGGGGGGTTACTCGGTAGATACGCAGTATTTT.

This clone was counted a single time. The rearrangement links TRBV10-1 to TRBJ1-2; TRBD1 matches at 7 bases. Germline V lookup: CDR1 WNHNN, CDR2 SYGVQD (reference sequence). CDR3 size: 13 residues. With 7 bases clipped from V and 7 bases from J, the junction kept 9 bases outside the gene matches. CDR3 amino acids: CASTQTGSRGYTF. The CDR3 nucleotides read TGCGCCAGCACCCAGACAGGGTCCCGTGGCTACACCTTC.

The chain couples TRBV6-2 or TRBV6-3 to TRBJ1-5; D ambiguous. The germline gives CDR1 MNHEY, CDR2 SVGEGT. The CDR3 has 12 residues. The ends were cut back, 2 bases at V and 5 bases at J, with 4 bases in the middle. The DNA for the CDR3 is TGTGCCAGCAGTTACGAGTATCAGCCCCAGCATTTT. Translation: CASSYEYQPQHF.

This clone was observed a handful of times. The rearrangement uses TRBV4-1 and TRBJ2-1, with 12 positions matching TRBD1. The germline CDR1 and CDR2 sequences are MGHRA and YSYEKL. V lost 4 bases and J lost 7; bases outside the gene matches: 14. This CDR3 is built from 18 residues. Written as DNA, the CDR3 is TGCGCCAGCAGCCGAGCGAAGCCGGGACAGGGGGCCGGGAATGAGCAGTTCTTC. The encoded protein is CASSRAKPGQGAGNEQFF.

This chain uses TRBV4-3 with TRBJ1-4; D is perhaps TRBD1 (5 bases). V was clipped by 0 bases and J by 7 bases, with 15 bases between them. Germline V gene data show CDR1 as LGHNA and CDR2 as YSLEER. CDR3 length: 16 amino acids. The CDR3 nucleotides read TGCGCCAGCAGCCAAGATCCGGCAGGGAGTAGTGAAAAACTGTTTTTT. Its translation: CASSQDPAGSSEKLFF.